The next 5 T cell receptor beta chains were all read from a single sample in a study of T cell responses to AZD1222 COVID-19 vaccine. Only in-frame clones appear in the TCRdb table, and some are missing; sequencing was by immunoSEQ multiplex PCR. The sample has approximately 130,000 clones, 92% seen once. The input for sequencing was peripheral blood, taken on day 0 of AZD1222 vaccination. The receptors come from an adult in good health.

The chain links TRBV4-1 to TRBJ1-2; the D gene is possibly TRBD1 (6 bases). Germline assignment: CDR1 MGHRA and CDR2 YSYEKL. V was pared by 3 bases and J by 3 bases, with 14 bases between. This CDR3 contains 15 residues. The CDR3 DNA reads TGCGCCAGCAGCCACGCCAGACAGGAAGACTATGGCTACACCTTC. The encoded protein is CASSHARQEDYGYTF.

The rearrangement uses TRBV9 and TRBJ1-1, with 8 nucleotides matching TRBD1. CDR3 length: 15 amino acids. Germline-derived CDR1 and CDR2 are SGDLS and YYNGEE. Trimming took 2 bases from V and 5 from J; bases not matched to a gene: 8. This CDR3 is CASSVSPTGVTEAFF. The CDR3 DNA sequence: TGTGCCAGCAGCGTCTCCCCGACAGGGGTAACTGAAGCTTTCTTT.

This clone was found once. This chain connects TRBV28 to TRBJ2-7; TRBD2 matches 8 bases. Germline assignment: CDR1 MDHEN and CDR2 SYDVKM. There are 17 residues in the CDR3. The V gene end was trimmed by 6 bases and the J gene end by 3 bases; junction bases not matched to a gene: 16. CDR3 loop: CASSPFSGGAQVYEQYF. Here the CDR3 DNA reads TGTGCCAGCAGCCCCTTCTCGGGGGGGGCGCAGGTCTACGAGCAGTACTTC.

The rearrangement uses TRBV19 and TRBJ1-2; D is unresolved. Germline CDR1 LNHDA, CDR2 SQIVND (reference sequence). V lost 8 bases, J lost 7 bases, and 17 bases lay in between. This CDR3 has 13 residues. The CDR3 DNA reads as TGTGCCAGTTCGAGAGGGTCGGTGAGTGGCTACACCTTC. The encoded protein is CASSRGSVSGYTF.

The rearrangement links TRBV5-1 to TRBJ2-3, with D hard to call. Per germline, CDR1 SGHRS and CDR2 YFSETQ. Trimming removed 2 bases from V and 2 bases from J, with 9 bases in between. The CDR3 loop spans 14 amino acids. CDR3 sequence: CASSFGGPTDTQYF. The CDR3 DNA follows: TGCGCCAGCAGCTTTGGTGGGCCCACAGATACGCAGTATTTT.